The T cell receptor (beta chain) under discussion was sequenced for a study of identical twins. The CDR3 has 15 amino acids. The ends lost 5 bases at V and 7 bases at J; junction bases unmatched: 14. This clonotype was recorded a few times. TCRdb independently ran MiXCR on the 5' RACE reads; one entry per CDR3 protein. The sample lists some 790,000 distinct CDR3 sequences; 15% to 20% were seen once. Separately, the same data were catalogued under a study of T cells expressing NK-cell markers. That work adds: In the group of eight sequenced donors, seven were HCMV-seropositive and one was seronegative.

The chain carries TRBV12-3 or TRBV12-4 and TRBJ2-7, with 7 bases identical to TRBD1. The sequence was obtained from a woman aged 18-29 years in good health. Source material: PBMCs. The CDR3 DNA follows: TGTGCCAGCAGTATCGAGTCGACAGGGAAAACGGAGCAGTACTTC. It specifies CASSIESTGKTEQYF.